A selection of T cell receptor beta chains follows, all from one sample in a study of cytomegalovirus exposure and HLA in healthy donors. Generated by immunoSEQ multiplex PCR, the TCRdb table keeps only in-frame clones and is missing some. The table shows about 110,000 clones, with roughly three quarters occurring only once. The source material was PBMCs. The receptors stem from a young woman in good health and CMV-seropositive. Each CDR3 is given with its conserved first and last residue. Each record gives: V gene, clone size, D gene, CDR3 length, J gene, CDR3 protein, CDR3 DNA. D genes are given only for firm matches. Rows give clone size only sometimes, using once, few, many, or a class for an expanded clone.

v_gene: TRBV18; abundance: -; d_gene: TRBD2; len: 14; j_gene: TRBJ2-7; CDR3aa: CASSLAGALYEQYF; CDR3nt: TGTGCCAGCTCACTAGCGGGAGCCCTCTACGAGCAGTACTTC
v_gene: TRBV7-3; abundance: -; d_gene: -; len: 13; j_gene: TRBJ1-2; CDR3aa: CASSLGRSYGYTF; CDR3nt: TGTGCCAGCAGCTTAGGCAGATCTTATGGCTACACCTTC
v_gene: TRBV28; abundance: -; d_gene: -; len: 16; j_gene: TRBJ2-7; CDR3aa: CASSSYFRRGKEEQYF; CDR3nt: TGTGCCAGCAGTTCCTACTTTCGCAGGGGTAAGGAGGAGCAGTACTTC
v_gene: TRBV6-1; abundance: few; d_gene: -; len: 15; j_gene: TRBJ2-1; CDR3aa: CASRGQLSSYNEQFF; CDR3nt: TGTGCCAGCAGAGGACAGCTGAGCTCCTACAATGAGCAGTTCTTC
v_gene: TRBV9; abundance: few; d_gene: TRBD2; len: 14; j_gene: TRBJ2-7; CDR3aa: CASSVTSGSYEQYF; CDR3nt: TGTGCCAGCAGCGTGACTAGCGGTTCCTACGAGCAGTACTTC
v_gene: TRBV4-2; abundance: -; d_gene: -; len: 19; j_gene: TRBJ1-2; CDR3aa: CASSQDFAPRPQGSHGYTF; CDR3nt: TGTGCCAGCAGCCAAGATTTTGCCCCCCGCCCGCAGGGCAGCCATGGCTACACCTTC
v_gene: TRBV5-8; abundance: -; d_gene: TRBD1; len: 17; j_gene: TRBJ1-4; CDR3aa: CASSLKGQGRFGEKLFF; CDR3nt: TGTGCCAGCAGCTTGAAGGGACAGGGGAGGTTTGGTGAAAAACTGTTTTTT
v_gene: TRBV25-1; abundance: -; d_gene: TRBD2; len: 15; j_gene: TRBJ2-3; CDR3aa: CASSEYRGGTDTQYF; CDR3nt: TGTGCCAGCAGTGAATATCGGGGAGGGACAGATACGCAGTATTTT
v_gene: TRBV7-9; abundance: -; d_gene: -; len: 15; j_gene: TRBJ2-1; CDR3aa: CASRREPSSYNEQFF; CDR3nt: TGTGCCAGCAGGAGAGAACCGAGCTCCTACAATGAGCAGTTCTTC
v_gene: TRBV5-1; abundance: once; d_gene: TRBD2; len: 15; j_gene: TRBJ2-3; CDR3aa: CASSLEAGGADTQYF; CDR3nt: TGCGCCAGCAGCTTGGAAGCGGGAGGGGCAGATACGCAGTATTTT
v_gene: TRBV2; abundance: -; d_gene: -; len: 13; j_gene: TRBJ1-6; CDR3aa: CASRDSVRIGLNF; CDR3nt: TGTGCCAGCAGAGACTCCGTCCGCATAGGTCTGAACTTT
v_gene: TRBV7-2; abundance: -; d_gene: TRBD1; len: 15; j_gene: TRBJ2-5; CDR3aa: CASSLSNRGAETQYF; CDR3nt: TGTGCCAGCAGCTTATCAAACAGGGGAGCGGAGACCCAGTACTTC